These 22 T cell receptor beta chains were all obtained from the same sample, sequenced in a study of memory CD4+ T cells and cytomegalovirus serostatus. The sort gate was single viable CD3+CD4+CD8-CD45RO+ cells for memory CD4+ T cells. Measured with immunoSEQ multiplex PCR; TCRdb has only the in-frame clones, and not every one. Found here are under 40,000 clones, roughly 85% of them singletons; the top ten hold 5.3%. The sample was memory CD4+ T cells from blood. These receptors all come from an adult in good health and CMV-seropositive.

This rearrangement joins TRBV6-1 to TRBJ1-5, with TRBD1 identical over 7 bases. V dropped 5 bases and J dropped 2; count of bases not matched to a gene: 6. CDR1 MNHNS and CDR2 SASEGT come from the germline V gene. The CDR3 is 15 residues long. CDR3 in DNA: TGTGCCAGCAGTTCAAGACAGGGCGGCAATCAGCCCCAGCATTTT. It encodes CASSSRQGGNQPQHF.

This clone was counted a single time. The chain links TRBV28 to TRBJ2-7; 8 nucleotides line up with TRBD1. The CDR3 covers 16 residues. Germline V gene sequence: CDR1 MDHEN, CDR2 SYDVKM. J gave up 3 bases and V 5 bases, and 12 bases lay outside the gene matches. Here the CDR3 reads CASSPADRGRGYEQYF. In DNA, the CDR3 is TGTGCCAGCAGTCCGGCTGACAGGGGTAGAGGCTACGAGCAGTACTTC.

The chain uses TRBV5-4 and TRBJ1-3, with 9 bases aligning to TRBD1. The CDR3 is 18 amino acids. Germline assignment: CDR1 SGHNT and CDR2 YYREEE (reference sequence). V gave up 0 bases and J gave up 4 bases; unmatched junction bases: 11. The CDR3 sequence is CASSLGDRAYSYGNTIYF. DNA for the CDR3: TGTGCCAGCAGCTTGGGGGACAGGGCCTATTCCTACGGAAACACCATATATTTT.

The V gene is TRBV4-3, the J gene TRBJ1-2; no reliable D call. The CDR3 length is 13 residues. V was cut by 1 base and J by 6 bases, with 9 bases left in between. Germline V gene lookup returns CDR1 LGHNA and CDR2 YSLEER. The CDR3 nucleotides are TGCGCCAGCAGCCAAGTCTGGGAGGATGGCTACACCTTC. Translation gives CASSQVWEDGYTF.

This clone was observed a handful of times. This chain joins TRBV15 and TRBJ1-2, with TRBD1 identical over 8 bases. V was clipped by 1 base and J by 3 bases; unmatched bases: 4. CDR1 and CDR2 from the germline V gene are LNHNV and YYDKDF (reference sequence). The CDR3 runs 15 residues. The CDR3 nucleotides read TGTGCCACCAGCAGAGGTCCAGGGGGCGACTATGGCTACACCTTC. This gives the protein CATSRGPGGDYGYTF.

The chain links TRBV4-1 to TRBJ1-2; a possible D gene is TRBD1 (5 bases). The CDR3 extends over 15 amino acids. Germline V gene lookup returns CDR1 MGHRA and CDR2 YSYEKL. V was shortened by 0 bases and J by 6 bases, with 14 bases between the two germline ends. CDR3 protein: CASSQDGWGRDGYTF. As DNA, the CDR3 is TGCGCCAGCAGCCAAGATGGTTGGGGGAGGGATGGCTACACCTTC.

CDR3 coding DNA: TGTGCCAGCAGCTCAGACCGACAGGGAGGCTCTGAAGCTTTCTTT. This sequence encodes CASSSDRQGGSEAFF. This chain connects TRBV7-9 to TRBJ1-1; 7 nucleotides align to TRBD1. Germline V lookup: CDR1 SEHNR, CDR2 FQNEAQ (reference sequence). The CDR3 spans 15 residues. J lost 6 bases, V lost 4 bases, and 11 bases had no gene match.

This clone was detected only a few times. V usage is TRBV6-1 and J usage is TRBJ2-5; TRBD2 agrees at 11 bases. The V gene end was trimmed by 7 bases and the J gene end by 1 base; junction bases not matched to a gene: 2. The CDR3 has 14 residues. Per germline, CDR1 MNHNS and CDR2 SASEGT. The CDR3 sequence: CASTSGGTQETQYF. CDR3 sequence (DNA): TGTGCCAGCACTAGCGGGGGGACCCAAGAGACCCAGTACTTC.

The sample holds a few counts of this clone. The chain combines TRBV10-1 with TRBJ2-7; D gene uncertain. The CDR3 is 10 amino acids. Germline V CDR1 and CDR2: WNHNN, SYGVQD (reference sequence). Trimming stripped 4 bases from V and 6 bases from J, with 4 bases between. The CDR3 DNA reads as TGCGCCAGCAGTGTGCGCGAGCAGTACTTC. This codes for CASSVREQYF.

This sequence joins TRBV19 and TRBJ2-1, with 8 bases aligning to TRBD1. The CDR3 is 17 amino acids. Germline V gives CDR1 LNHDA, CDR2 SQIVND (reference sequence). Losses at the gene ends were 5 bases for V and 12 bases for J; bases not matched to a gene: 21. CDR3: CASSSPPRPGGIIRQFF. CDR3 coding DNA: TGTGCCAGTAGTTCACCCCCCCGGCCAGGGGGCATAATAAGGCAGTTCTTC.

This chain links TRBV19 with TRBJ2-1; 14 positions agree with TRBD2. This CDR3 region has 16 residues. CDR1 and CDR2 (germline): LNHDA, SQIVND (reference sequence). V shed 4 bases, J shed 9 bases, and the junction held 8 bases outside the gene matches. The CDR3 loop reads CASSTRLAGGLFEQFF. The CDR3, as DNA: TGTGCCAGTAGTACGCGACTAGCGGGGGGGCTGTTTGAGCAGTTCTTC.

The chain is built from TRBV15 and TRBJ1-1; D is ambiguous. V lost 0 bases, J lost 1 base, and 9 bases lay in between. Germline assignment: CDR1 LNHNV and CDR2 YYDKDF (reference sequence). CDR3 length equals 15 residues. As DNA, the CDR3 is TGTGCCACCAGCAGAGAGAAAGGGCAGAACACTGAAGCTTTCTTT. It encodes CATSREKGQNTEAFF.

The chain employs TRBV11-3 and TRBJ2-1; D remains unclear. This CDR3 region has 14 residues. V lost 5 bases and J lost 0, with 8 bases in between. Germline assignment: CDR1 SGHNT and CDR2 YENEEA. The CDR3 DNA reads TGTGCCAGCAGCCCGGGCGACTCCTACAATGAGCAGTTCTTC. Translated: CASSPGDSYNEQFF.

The chain recombines TRBV2 with TRBJ2-3; D is unresolved. Trimming removed 8 bases at V and 6 bases at J, with 15 bases between. Germline values: CDR1 SNHLY, CDR2 FYNNEI. This CDR3 comprises 13 residues. DNA of the CDR3: TGTGCCAGCTTATACGATGGTACTGATACGCAGTATTTT. Amino acids: CASLYDGTDTQYF. Complete variable domain (other parts from reference TRBV2 and TRBJ2-3): EPEVTQTPSHQVTQMGQEVILRCVPISNHLYFYWYRQILGQKVEFLVSFYNNEISEKSEIFDDQFSVERPDGSNFTLKIRSTKLEDSAMYFCASLYDGTDTQYFGPGTRLTVL.

J is TRBJ2-1 and V is TRBV7-3, with no clear D. The germline gives CDR1 SGHTA, CDR2 FQGTGA. The ends were cut back, 0 bases at V and 4 bases at J, with 10 bases in the middle. This CDR3 contains 15 residues. The CDR3 reads CASSLTRTFYNEQFF. As DNA, the CDR3 is TGTGCCAGCAGCTTAACCAGAACCTTTTACAATGAGCAGTTCTTC.

The V and J genes are TRBV5-1 and TRBJ2-5, with no clear D. V was pared by 0 bases and J by 1 base, with 7 bases between. This CDR3 region has 14 residues. Germline V lookup: CDR1 SGHRS, CDR2 YFSETQ. This CDR3 is CASSLAQIQETQYF. CDR3 nucleotides: TGCGCCAGCAGCTTGGCCCAGATCCAAGAGACCCAGTACTTC.

This clone has just a few counts. V and J are TRBV2 and TRBJ2-2; TRBD2 is a possible D gene (6 bases). The CDR3 sequence is 13 residues long. CDR1 and CDR2 from the germline V gene are SNHLY and FYNNEI. Trimming left V 6 bases short and J 7 bases short, with 12 bases between. In DNA, the CDR3 is TGTGCCAGCAGCGTACTTAGCGGCGGGGAGCTGTTTTTT. Protein product: CASSVLSGGELFF.

V is TRBV4-3 and J is TRBJ2-2, with 9 bases aligning to TRBD2. CDR1 is LGHNA and CDR2 is YSLEER in the germline V gene. The CDR3 totals 16 residues. V lost 0 bases to trimming and J lost 5 bases; unmatched junction nucleotides: 4. The CDR3 spells CASSQELAGVTGELFF. The CDR3 region has the DNA TGCGCCAGCAGCCAAGAGTTAGCGGGAGTTACCGGGGAGCTGTTTTTT.

The chain is built from TRBV19 and TRBJ1-5; D is perhaps TRBD1 (6 bases). Trimming shortened V by 4 bases and J by 4 bases, and 8 bases separated the two germline ends. This CDR3 contains 13 residues. The V gene's germline CDR1 is LNHDA and CDR2 SQIVND (reference sequence). CDR3 amino acids: CASSRGGNQPQHF. CDR3 DNA: TGTGCCAGTAGTAGAGGGGGAAATCAGCCCCAGCATTTT.

The chain is built from TRBV7-2 and TRBJ2-1; D may correspond to TRBD1 or TRBD2 (6 bases each). Germline CDR1 reads SGHTA; CDR2 reads FQGNSA. V shed 0 bases and J shed 6 bases, with 15 bases lying between them. The CDR3 runs 16 residues. The CDR3 sequence: CASSLAPGGGLNEQFF. CDR3 nucleotides: TGTGCCAGCAGCTTAGCCCCTGGTGGGGGGCTCAATGAGCAGTTCTTC.

The table lists this clone with a count of one. The same CDR3 also results from other DNA sequences found in this sample. The chain employs TRBV7-2 and TRBJ2-5; unclear D gene. V lost 1 base and J 3 bases, leaving 6 bases between the germline ends. CDR1 and CDR2 (germline): SGHTA, FQGNSA. The CDR3 has 13 amino acids. The CDR3 DNA reads as TGTGCCAGCAGCTTAGAGGCAGAAGAGACCCAGTACTTC. It is translated as CASSLEAEETQYF.

The rearrangement joins TRBV5-1 to TRBJ1-1; no reliable D call. Per the germline V gene, CDR1 is SGHRS and CDR2 is YFSETQ. This CDR3 comprises 13 residues. Trimming stripped 0 bases from V and 3 bases from J, with 6 bases between. The CDR3 loop is CASSLAPDTEAFF. CDR3 DNA sequence: TGCGCCAGCAGCTTGGCCCCAGACACTGAAGCTTTCTTT.